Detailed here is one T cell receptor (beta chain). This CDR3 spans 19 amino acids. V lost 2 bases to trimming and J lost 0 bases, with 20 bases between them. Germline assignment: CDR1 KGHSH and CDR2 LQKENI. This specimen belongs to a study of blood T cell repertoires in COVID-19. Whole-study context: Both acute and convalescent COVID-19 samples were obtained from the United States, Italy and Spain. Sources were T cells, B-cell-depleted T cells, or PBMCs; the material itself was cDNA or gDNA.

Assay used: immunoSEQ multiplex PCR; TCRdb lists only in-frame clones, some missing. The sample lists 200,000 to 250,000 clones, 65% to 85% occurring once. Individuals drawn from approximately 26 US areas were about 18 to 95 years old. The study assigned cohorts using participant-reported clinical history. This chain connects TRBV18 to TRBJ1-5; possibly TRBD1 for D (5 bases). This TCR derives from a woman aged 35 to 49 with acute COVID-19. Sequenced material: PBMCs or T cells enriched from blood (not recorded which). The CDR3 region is CASSPNFAGPQGSNQPQHF. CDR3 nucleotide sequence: TGTGCCAGCTCACCAAATTTCGCAGGGCCCCAGGGTAGCAATCAGCCCCAGCATTTT. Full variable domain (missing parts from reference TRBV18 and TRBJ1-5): NAGVMQNPRHLVRRRGQEARLRCSPMKGHSHVYWYRQLPEEGLKFMVYLQKENIIDESGMPKERFSAEFPKEGPSILRIQQVVRGDSAAYFCASSPNFAGPQGSNQPQHFGDGTRLSIL.